This TCR beta chain is drawn from a study of cytomegalovirus exposure and HLA in healthy donors. PCR primers comprised 60 Vbeta and 13 Jbeta primers. Repertoires were generated with immunoSEQ multiplex PCR, while TCRdb's copy carries only in-frame clones and drops some. The sample shows around 150,000 clones, more than 60% of them seen only once. Germline CDR1 is SQVTM and CDR2 is ANQGSEA. This CDR3 region has 11 residues. V lost 6 bases, J lost 9 bases, and 12 bases lay in between. V usage is TRBV29-1 and J usage is TRBJ2-1; tentative D call: TRBD2 (5 bases). Sequenced sample: PBMCs. This TCR derives from a woman in her forties in good health and CMV-seropositive. In nucleotides, the CDR3 is TGCAGCGTAGTAGGAGGCGGTGAGCAGTTCTTC. Translated, it gives CSVVGGGEQFF.